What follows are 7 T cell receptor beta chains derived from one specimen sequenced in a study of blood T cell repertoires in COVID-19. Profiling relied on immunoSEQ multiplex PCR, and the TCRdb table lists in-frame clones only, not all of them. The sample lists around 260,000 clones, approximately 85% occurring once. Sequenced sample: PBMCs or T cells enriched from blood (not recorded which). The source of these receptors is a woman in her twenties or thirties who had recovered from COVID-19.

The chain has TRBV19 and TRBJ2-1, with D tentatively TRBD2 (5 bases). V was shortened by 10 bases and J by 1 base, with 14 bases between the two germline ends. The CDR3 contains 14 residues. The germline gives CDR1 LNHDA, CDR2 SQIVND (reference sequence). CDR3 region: CATNPGWSYNEQFF. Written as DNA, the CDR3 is TGTGCCACTAACCCGGGGTGGTCCTACAATGAGCAGTTCTTC.

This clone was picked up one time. The CDR3 protein is CASSASTATEAFF. The CDR3 DNA sequence: TGTGCCAGTAGTGCCTCGACAGCTACGGAAGCTTTCTTT. This chain uses TRBV19 with TRBJ1-1, with D maybe TRBD1 (5 bases). The germline gives CDR1 LNHDA, CDR2 SQIVND (reference sequence). This CDR3 comprises 13 residues. Trimming removed 5 bases at V and 8 bases at J, with 15 bases between.

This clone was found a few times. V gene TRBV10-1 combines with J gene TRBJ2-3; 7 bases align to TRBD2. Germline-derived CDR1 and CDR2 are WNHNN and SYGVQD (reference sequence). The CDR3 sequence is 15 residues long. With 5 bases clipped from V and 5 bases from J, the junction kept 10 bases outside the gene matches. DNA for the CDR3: TGCGCCAGCAGTTCCCTGGCGGGAGAATTAGATACGCAGTATTTT. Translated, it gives CASSSLAGELDTQYF.

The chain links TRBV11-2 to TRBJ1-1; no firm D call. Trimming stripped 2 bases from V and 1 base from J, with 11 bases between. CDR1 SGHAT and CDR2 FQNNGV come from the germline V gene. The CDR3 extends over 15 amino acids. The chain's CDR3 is CASSLSRGPNTEAFF. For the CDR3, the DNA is TGTGCCAGCAGCTTATCGCGGGGTCCGAACACTGAAGCTTTCTTT.

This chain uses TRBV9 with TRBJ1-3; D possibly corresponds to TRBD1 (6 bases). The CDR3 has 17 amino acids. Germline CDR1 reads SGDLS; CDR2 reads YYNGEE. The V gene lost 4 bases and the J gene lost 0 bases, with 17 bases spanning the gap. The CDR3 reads CASSLIPDSSSGNTIYF. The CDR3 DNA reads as TGTGCCAGCAGCTTAATTCCGGACAGTTCCTCTGGAAACACCATATATTTT.

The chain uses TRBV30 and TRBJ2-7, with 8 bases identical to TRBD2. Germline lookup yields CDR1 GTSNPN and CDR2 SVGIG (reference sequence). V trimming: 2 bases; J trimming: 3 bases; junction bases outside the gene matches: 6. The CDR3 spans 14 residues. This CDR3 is CAWSTGGTNYEQYF. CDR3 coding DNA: TGTGCCTGGAGTACGGGGGGGACTAACTACGAGCAGTACTTC.

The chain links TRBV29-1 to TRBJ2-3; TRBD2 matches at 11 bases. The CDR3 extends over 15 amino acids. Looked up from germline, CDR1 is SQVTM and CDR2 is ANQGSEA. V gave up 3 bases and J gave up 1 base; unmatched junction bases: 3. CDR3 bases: TGCAGCGTTGAGAGGACTAGCGGGCGCACAGATACGCAGTATTTT. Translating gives CSVERTSGRTDTQYF.